The 13 T cell receptor beta chains presented below share a single source sample, sequenced in a study of technical replicates of blood from a few donors. Profiling relied on immunoSEQ multiplex PCR, and the TCRdb table lists in-frame clones only, not all of them. The sample lists around 54,000 clones, around 95% occurring once. Sequenced: T cells isolated from PBMCs. The receptor source for this set is a human donor in good health.

This chain joins TRBV20-1 and TRBJ2-3; D call uncertain. This CDR3 has 11 residues. V was pared by 2 bases and J by 5 bases, with 5 bases between. The germline V gene has CDR1 DFQATT and CDR2 SNEGSKA (reference sequence). The CDR3 spells CSARWRDTQYF. The DNA of the CDR3 is TGCAGTGCTAGATGGAGAGATACGCAGTATTTT.

The CDR3 here is CAWSVGARDTIYF. CDR3 in DNA: TGTGCCTGGAGCGTAGGGGCGAGAGACACCATATATTTT. This chain connects TRBV30 to TRBJ1-3; TRBD1 is a possible D gene (5 bases). This CDR3 is 13 amino acids long. The germline gives CDR1 GTSNPN, CDR2 SVGIG (reference sequence). V was pared by 3 bases and J by 8 bases, with 14 bases between.

The chain joins TRBV10-3 to TRBJ2-7; 12 bases fit TRBD2. In germline, CDR1 is ENHRY, CDR2 SYGVKD. This CDR3 comprises 16 residues. V trimming: 0 bases; J trimming: 7 bases; junction bases outside the gene matches: 7. CDR3 in amino acids: CAISESILAGGREQYF. CDR3 DNA sequence: TGTGCCATCAGTGAGTCCATACTAGCGGGAGGTCGGGAGCAGTACTTC.

V gene TRBV5-6 combines with J gene TRBJ1-1; D remains ambiguous. Germline V gene lookup returns CDR1 SGHDT and CDR2 YYEEEE. V was pared by 1 base and J by 0 bases, with 7 bases between. This CDR3 is 14 amino acids long. CDR3 in amino acids: CASSLIILNTEAFF. CDR3 coding DNA: TGTGCCAGCAGCTTGATCATCCTGAACACTGAAGCTTTCTTT.

The V call is TRBV25-1, the J call TRBJ1-5, with a weak D call TRBD1 (6 bases). The germline V gene encodes CDR1 MGHDK and CDR2 SYGVNS. The length of the CDR3 is 11 residues. V lost 8 bases, J lost 10 bases, and 12 bases lay in between. The CDR3 loop is CASGKTGPQHF. CDR3 coding DNA: TGTGCCAGCGGTAAGACAGGACCCCAGCATTTT.

The rearrangement joins TRBV19 to TRBJ2-7; 10 bases align to TRBD2. Looked up from germline, CDR1 is LNHDA and CDR2 is SQIVND (reference sequence). CDR3 length: 14 amino acids. V was pared by 5 bases and J by 4 bases, with 5 bases of the junction left unmatched. CDR3 nucleotides: TGTGCCAGTAGTCCCGCTAGCGGGAGATACGAGCAGTACTTC. This encodes CASSPASGRYEQYF.

The chain carries TRBV7-2 and TRBJ2-3, with D possibly being TRBD2 (5 bases). The CDR3 contains 16 residues. Trimming removed 0 bases from V and 7 bases from J, with 17 bases in between. Germline V CDR1 and CDR2: SGHTA, FQGNSA. The CDR3 protein is CASSLASSRWENTQYF. The CDR3 DNA sequence: TGTGCCAGCAGCTTAGCGAGCTCCCGTTGGGAGAATACGCAGTATTTT.

The chain is built from TRBV28 and TRBJ2-1, with D perhaps matching TRBD1 (5 bases). This CDR3 region has 12 residues. Germline values: CDR1 MDHEN, CDR2 SYDVKM. With 1 base removed from V and 8 bases from J, the gap between germline ends came to 6 bases. The CDR3 DNA follows: TGTGCCAGCAGTTTATACAGGTATGAGCAGTTCTTC. It translates to CASSLYRYEQFF.

The chain is built from TRBV11-1 and TRBJ2-7, with 7 bases that match TRBD1. Germline CDR1 and CDR2: SGHAT and FQDESV (reference sequence). CDR3 size: 15 residues. Unmatched junction bases numbered 10, after V lost 6 bases and J lost 2 bases. CDR3 loop: CASRMTGQMAYEQYF. The DNA of the CDR3 is TGTGCCAGCAGGATGACAGGGCAGATGGCCTACGAGCAGTACTTC.

This chain links TRBV6-1 with TRBJ2-7; TRBD2 matches at 8 bases. CDR3 length equals 17 residues. The J segment lost 4 bases and the V segment lost 2 bases, leaving 13 bases of the junction unmatched. CDR1 and CDR2 from the germline V gene are MNHNS and SASEGT. The chain's CDR3 is CASSEISGGTRPYEQYF. The CDR3 DNA follows: TGTGCCAGCAGTGAAATCTCTGGGGGGACTAGACCTTACGAGCAGTACTTC.

The rearrangement uses TRBV5-1 and TRBJ2-5; 8 nucleotides match TRBD1. The CDR3 runs to 15 residues. From germline, CDR1 is SGHRS and CDR2 YFSETQ. Trimming at V came to 4 bases and at J to 4 bases, leaving 9 bases not matched to a gene. The DNA for the CDR3 is TGCGCCAGCAGCCCGCAGGGGGCGCCTGGAGAGACCCAGTACTTC. Protein sequence: CASSPQGAPGETQYF.

The chain uses TRBV18 and TRBJ1-1, with 9 bases lining up with TRBD1. V was clipped by 7 bases and J by 6 bases; unmatched bases: 9. Germline assignment: CDR1 KGHSH and CDR2 LQKENI. CDR3 length equals 14 residues. The CDR3 DNA sequence: TGTGCCAGCTTGACCGTGACAGGGGGGCCTGAAGCTTTCTTT. Protein sequence: CASLTVTGGPEAFF. The full variable domain, in which reference TRBV18 and TRBJ1-1 provide the parts outside the CDR3, is NAGVMQNPRHLVRRRGQEARLRCSPMKGHSHVYWYRQLPEEGLKFMVYLQKENIIDESGMPKERFSAEFPKEGPSILRIQQVVRGDSAAYFCASLTVTGGPEAFFGQGTRLTVV.

This chain connects TRBV4-1 to TRBJ1-4; D is undetermined. V lost 6 bases and J 0 bases, leaving 11 bases between the germline ends. The CDR3 sequence is 15 residues long. Per the germline V gene, CDR1 is MGHRA and CDR2 is YSYEKL. This CDR3 reads CASRAPRTTNEKLFF. CDR3 DNA: TGCGCCAGCAGGGCCCCGCGGACAACTAATGAAAAACTGTTTTTT.